This T cell receptor beta chain emerged from a study of blood T cell repertoires in COVID-19. Sequencing used immunoSEQ multiplex PCR; TCRdb keeps in-frame clones, though not all of them. The table includes approximately 220,000 clones, 75% to 90% detected once. Residents of about two dozen US areas, aged roughly 18 to 89 years, made up the participants. This clonotype was obtained from a woman aged 25 to 45 who had been exposed to COVID-19. The source material was PBMCs or T cells enriched from blood (not recorded which).

CDR3 residues: CASSWGQMNTEAFF. Here the CDR3 DNA reads TGTGCCAGCAGTTGGGGACAGATGAACACTGAAGCTTTCTTT. The J gene is TRBJ1-1, the V gene TRBV28, with 7 bases aligning to TRBD1. From germline, CDR1 is MDHEN and CDR2 SYDVKM. CDR3 length: 14 residues. The ends lost 4 bases at V and 0 bases at J; junction bases unmatched: 2. The whole variable domain, filled in from reference TRBV28 and TRBJ1-1, reads DVKVTQSSRYLVKRTGEKVFLECVQDMDHENMFWYRQDPGLGLRLIYFSYDVKMKEKGDIPEGYSVSREKKERFSLILESASTNQTSMYLCASSWGQMNTEAFFGQGTRLTVV.